This T cell receptor beta chain was found in a study of CD8 T cells in ankylosing spondylitis. Regarding the study as a whole: Past studies reported some motif variants in reactive arthritis synovial fluid and blood. Characteristic, it appeared, of ankylosing spondylitis blood was a TCR beta motif of roughly 8 highly homologous variants. Disease-linked clones were reportedly significantly enriched in matched ankylosing spondylitis synovial fluid.

Between the trimmed V and J ends, which lost 3 bases and 7 bases, there was a span of 13 bases. Germline V gene data show CDR1 as SGHNT and CDR2 as YENEEA. The CDR3 is made up of 14 amino acids. At least ten counts were recorded for this clonotype. The antigen remains undetermined. 5'-RACE, quantitative and with molecular barcodes, yielded the TCR beta libraries. TCRdb reanalysed the 5' RACE reads using MiXCR and keeps one entry per CDR3 protein. The top ten hold approximately 4% of the sample, which has about 150,000 distinct CDR3 sequences, 9.5% to 12% seen once. The specimen sequenced was blood, either unsorted or a sorted T cell fraction (not recorded which). The TCR comes from a female donor with ankylosing spondylitis or in good health (not recorded which). The V and J genes are TRBV11-3 and TRBJ2-1, with a weak D call TRBD2 (6 bases). The CDR3 is CASSFTGAGNEQFF. The CDR3 region has the DNA TGTGCCAGCAGCTTTACGGGAGCCGGAAATGAGCAGTTCTTC. Supplemented by reference TRBV11-3 and TRBJ2-1, the full variable domain reads EAGVVQSPRYKIIEKKQPVAFWCNPISGHNTLYWYLQNLGQGPELLIRYENEEAVDDSQLPKDRFSAERLKGVDSTLKIQPAELGDSAVYLCASSFTGAGNEQFFGPGTRLTVL.